What follows is one TCR beta chain and its context. Its matching antigen is unknown. Germline values: CDR1 SGHNT, CDR2 YYREEE (reference sequence). The CDR3 covers 14 residues. With 4 bases removed from V and 8 bases from J, the gap between germline ends came to 18 bases. These data are taken from a study of OX40 agonist ivuxolimab in advanced cancers. Study-wide context: Patients with prior anti-PD-1, anti-PD-L1 or anti-CTLA-4 therapy were eligible; 35% to 45% had some. The study's findings and limits: Certain nonresponders additionally had low normalized T-cell clonal expansion. Averaging showed that CD8+ T cells had more expanded clones than CD4+ did.

Profiling relied on immunoSEQ multiplex PCR, and the TCRdb table lists in-frame clones only, not all of them. The table lists around 29,000 clones, approximately 83% of them singletons. Sequenced material: CD4+ or CD8+ T cells sorted from blood, taken in a trial of the OX40 agonist ivuxolimab. The sequence was collected from an adult with an advanced solid tumor such as melanoma, head and neck, liver or kidney cancer. The chain has TRBV5-4 and TRBJ1-2, with a tentative D call TRBD1 (6 bases). The CDR3 DNA reads TGTGCCAGCAGCACCTGGACAGCCTCCTCGGGCTACACCTTC. Translating it yields CASSTWTASSGYTF.